This T cell receptor beta chain came from a study of neoadjuvant anti-PD-1 for oral cavity cancer. Whole-study context: Non-progressing patients received a fourth nivolumab dose near day 43, then surgery on days 50-56.

Notes on the study in general: Only three patients per response group were TCR-analyzed; validation needed. Post-nivolumab, blood T cell clonality was significantly elevated in non-responders.

Six replicates per PBMC sample, mostly from roughly 470 ng of genomic DNA. Clones were read by immunoSEQ multiplex PCR, and TCRdb kept only the in-frame ones, dropping some. The table shows some 14,000 clones, with 60% to 80% occurring only once. Regarding this clone: Its antigen is unidentified.

Time point specified: after neoadjuvant nivolumab, at surgical resection. V lost 9 bases to trimming and J lost 4 bases; unmatched junction nucleotides: 9. Germline CDR1 reads LNHDA; CDR2 reads SQIVND (reference sequence). CDR3 size: 14 residues. This clonotype was obtained from a person aged 35 to 85 with oral cavity squamous cell carcinoma. The chain recombines TRBV19 with TRBJ1-2; TRBD1 matches at 9 bases. Here the sequenced sample was PBMCs, taken after nivolumab (anti-PD-1) treatment. CDR3 nucleotide sequence: TGTGCCAGCACACCGGGACAGGGATTCTATGGCTACACCTTC. It codes for CASTPGQGFYGYTF.